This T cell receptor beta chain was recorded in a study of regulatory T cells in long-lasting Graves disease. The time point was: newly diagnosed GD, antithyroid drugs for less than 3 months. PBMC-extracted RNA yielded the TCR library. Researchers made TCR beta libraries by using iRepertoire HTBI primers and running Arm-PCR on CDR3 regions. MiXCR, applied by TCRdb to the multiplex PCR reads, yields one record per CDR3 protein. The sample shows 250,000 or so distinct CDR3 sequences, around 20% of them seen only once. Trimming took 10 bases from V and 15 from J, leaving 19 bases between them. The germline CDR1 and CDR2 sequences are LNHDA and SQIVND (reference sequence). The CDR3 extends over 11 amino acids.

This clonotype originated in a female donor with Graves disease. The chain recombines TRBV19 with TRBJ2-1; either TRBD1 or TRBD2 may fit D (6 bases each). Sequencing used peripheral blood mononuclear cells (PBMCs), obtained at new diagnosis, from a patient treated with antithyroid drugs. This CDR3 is CATSSGAGRFF. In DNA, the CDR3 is TGTGCCACCTCATCAGGGGCGGGGAGGTTCTTC.